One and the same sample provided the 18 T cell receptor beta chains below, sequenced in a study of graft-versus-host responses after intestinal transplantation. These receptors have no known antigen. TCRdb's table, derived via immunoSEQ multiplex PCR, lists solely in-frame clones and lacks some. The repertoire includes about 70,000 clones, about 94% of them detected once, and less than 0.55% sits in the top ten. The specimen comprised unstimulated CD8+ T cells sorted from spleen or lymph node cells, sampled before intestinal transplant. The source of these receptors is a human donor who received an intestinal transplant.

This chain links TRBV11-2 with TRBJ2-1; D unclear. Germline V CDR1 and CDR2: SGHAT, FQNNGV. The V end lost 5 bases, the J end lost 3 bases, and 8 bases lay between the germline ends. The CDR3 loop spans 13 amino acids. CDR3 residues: CASSPQDYNEQFF. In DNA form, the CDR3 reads TGTGCCAGCAGCCCACAAGACTACAATGAGCAGTTCTTC.

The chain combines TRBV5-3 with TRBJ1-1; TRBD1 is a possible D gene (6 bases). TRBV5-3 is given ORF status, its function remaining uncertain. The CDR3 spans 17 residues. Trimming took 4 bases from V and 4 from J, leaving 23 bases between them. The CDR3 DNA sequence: TGTGCCAGAAGCCAACCTGAACAGGGCGGTTGTAGCACTGAAGCTTTCTTT. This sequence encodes CARSQPEQGGCSTEAFF.

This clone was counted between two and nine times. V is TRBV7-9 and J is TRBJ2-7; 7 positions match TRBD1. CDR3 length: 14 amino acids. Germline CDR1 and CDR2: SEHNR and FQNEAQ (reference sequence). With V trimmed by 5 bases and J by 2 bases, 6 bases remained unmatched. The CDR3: CASSPGQAAYEQYF. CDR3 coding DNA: TGTGCCAGCAGCCCAGGACAGGCCGCCTACGAGCAGTACTTC. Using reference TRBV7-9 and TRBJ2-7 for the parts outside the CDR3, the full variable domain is DTGVSQNPRHKITKRGQNVTFRCDPISEHNRLYWYRQTLGQGPEFLTYFQNEAQLEKSRLLSDRFSAERPKGSFSTLEIQRTEQGDSAMYLCASSPGQAAYEQYFGPGTRLTVT.

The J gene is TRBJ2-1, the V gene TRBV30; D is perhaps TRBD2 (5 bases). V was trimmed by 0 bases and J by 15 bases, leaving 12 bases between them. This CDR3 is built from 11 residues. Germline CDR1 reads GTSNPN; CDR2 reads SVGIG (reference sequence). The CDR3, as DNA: TGTGCCTGGAGTGTAGACTATCATCGGTTCTTC. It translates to CAWSVDYHRFF.

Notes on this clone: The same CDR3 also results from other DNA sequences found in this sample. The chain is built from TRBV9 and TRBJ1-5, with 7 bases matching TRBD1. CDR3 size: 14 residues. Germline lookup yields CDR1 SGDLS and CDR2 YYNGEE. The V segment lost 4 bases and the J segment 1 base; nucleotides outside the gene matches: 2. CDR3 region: CASSPGQSNQPQHF. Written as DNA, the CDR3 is TGTGCCAGCAGCCCGGGACAGAGCAATCAGCCCCAGCATTTT.

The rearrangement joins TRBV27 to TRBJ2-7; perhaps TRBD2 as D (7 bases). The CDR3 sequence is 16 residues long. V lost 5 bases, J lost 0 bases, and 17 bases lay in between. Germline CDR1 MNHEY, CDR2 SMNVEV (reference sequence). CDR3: CASSELQGGSSYEQYF. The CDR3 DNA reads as TGTGCCAGCAGTGAACTACAGGGCGGGAGCTCCTACGAGCAGTACTTC.

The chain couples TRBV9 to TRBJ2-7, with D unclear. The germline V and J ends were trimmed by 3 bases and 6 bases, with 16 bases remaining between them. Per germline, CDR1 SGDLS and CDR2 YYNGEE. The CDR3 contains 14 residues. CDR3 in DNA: TGTGCCAGCAGCGAGCAGGCCGGTCAGGCCGAGCAGTACTTC. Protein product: CASSEQAGQAEQYF.

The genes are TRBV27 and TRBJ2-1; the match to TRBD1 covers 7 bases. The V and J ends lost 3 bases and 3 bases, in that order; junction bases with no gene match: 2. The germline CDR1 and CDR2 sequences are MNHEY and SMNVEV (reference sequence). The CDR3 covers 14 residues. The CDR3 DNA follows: TGTGCCAGCAGTTTTAGGGACAGCTACAATGAGCAGTTCTTC. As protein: CASSFRDSYNEQFF.

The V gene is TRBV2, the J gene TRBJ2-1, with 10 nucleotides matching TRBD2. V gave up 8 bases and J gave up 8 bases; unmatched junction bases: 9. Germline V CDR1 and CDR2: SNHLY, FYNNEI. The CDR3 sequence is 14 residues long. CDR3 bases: TGTGCCAGCCCTGGCACTAGCGGGGATTATGAGCAGTTCTTC. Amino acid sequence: CASPGTSGDYEQFF. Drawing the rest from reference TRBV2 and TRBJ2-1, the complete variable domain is EPEVTQTPSHQVTQMGQEVILRCVPISNHLYFYWYRQILGQKVEFLVSFYNNEISEKSEIFDDQFSVERPDGSNFTLKIRSTKLEDSAMYFCASPGTSGDYEQFFGPGTRLTVL.

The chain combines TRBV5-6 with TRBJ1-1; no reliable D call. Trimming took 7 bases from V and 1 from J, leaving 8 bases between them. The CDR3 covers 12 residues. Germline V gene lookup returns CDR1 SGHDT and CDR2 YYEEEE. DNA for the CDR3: TGTGCCAGCGGCCCGGAGAACACTGAAGCTTTCTTT. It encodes CASGPENTEAFF.

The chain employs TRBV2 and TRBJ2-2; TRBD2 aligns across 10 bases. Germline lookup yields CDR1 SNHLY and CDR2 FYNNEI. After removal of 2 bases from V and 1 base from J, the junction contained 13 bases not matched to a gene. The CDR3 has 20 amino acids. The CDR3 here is CASSEFPSGRILGNTGELFF. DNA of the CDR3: TGTGCCAGCAGTGAATTTCCTAGCGGGAGAATCTTGGGGAACACCGGGGAGCTGTTTTTT.

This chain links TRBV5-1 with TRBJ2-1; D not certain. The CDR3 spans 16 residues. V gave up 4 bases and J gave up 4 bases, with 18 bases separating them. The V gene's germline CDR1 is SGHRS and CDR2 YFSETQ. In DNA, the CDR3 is TGCGCCAGCAGCGATGGGCCAAACGACCTTTACAATGAGCAGTTCTTC. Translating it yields CASSDGPNDLYNEQFF. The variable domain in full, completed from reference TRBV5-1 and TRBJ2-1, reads KAGVTQTPRYLIKTRGQQVTLSCSPISGHRSVSWYQQTPGQGLQFLFEYFSETQRNKGNFPGRFSGRQFSNSRSEMNVSTLELGDSALYLCASSDGPNDLYNEQFFGPGTRLTVL.

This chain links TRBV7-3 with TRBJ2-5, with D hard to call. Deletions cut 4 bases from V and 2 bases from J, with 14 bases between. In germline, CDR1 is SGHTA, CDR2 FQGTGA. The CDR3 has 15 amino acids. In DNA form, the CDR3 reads TGTGCCAGCAGCTCCTACCCAACCCAACAAGAGACCCAGTACTTC. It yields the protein CASSSYPTQQETQYF.

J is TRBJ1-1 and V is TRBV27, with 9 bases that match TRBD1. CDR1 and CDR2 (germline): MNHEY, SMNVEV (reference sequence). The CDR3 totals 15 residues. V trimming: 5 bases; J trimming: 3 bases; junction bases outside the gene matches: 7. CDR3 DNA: TGTGCCAGCAGTATCCTACAGGGGGCGGACACTGAAGCTTTCTTT. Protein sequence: CASSILQGADTEAFF.

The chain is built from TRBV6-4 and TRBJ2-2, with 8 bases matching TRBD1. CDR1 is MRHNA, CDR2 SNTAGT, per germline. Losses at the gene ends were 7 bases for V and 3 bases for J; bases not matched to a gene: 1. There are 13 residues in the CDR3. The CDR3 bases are TGTGCCAGCAAGGACAGGGACACCGGGGAGCTGTTTTTT. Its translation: CASKDRDTGELFF.

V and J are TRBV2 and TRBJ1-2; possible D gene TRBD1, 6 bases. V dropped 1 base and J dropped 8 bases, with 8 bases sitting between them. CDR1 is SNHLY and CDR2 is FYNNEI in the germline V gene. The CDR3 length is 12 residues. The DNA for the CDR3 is TGTGCCAGCAGTGAAGGGGGGGGCGGCTACACCTTC. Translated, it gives CASSEGGGGYTF. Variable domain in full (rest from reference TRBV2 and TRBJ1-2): EPEVTQTPSHQVTQMGQEVILRCVPISNHLYFYWYRQILGQKVEFLVSFYNNEISEKSEIFDDQFSVERPDGSNFTLKIRSTKLEDSAMYFCASSEGGGGYTFGSGTRLTVV.

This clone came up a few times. For the CDR3, the DNA is TGCGCCAGCAGCTTGGTCAGGGGGAAGAAGCCCGGGGAGCTGTTTTTT. As protein: CASSLVRGKKPGELFF. The rearrangement uses TRBV5-1 and TRBJ2-2; 7 bases map to TRBD1. The CDR3 consists of 16 residues. Germline V gene sequence: CDR1 SGHRS, CDR2 YFSETQ. Trimming took 0 bases from V and 6 from J; bases not matched to a gene: 8.

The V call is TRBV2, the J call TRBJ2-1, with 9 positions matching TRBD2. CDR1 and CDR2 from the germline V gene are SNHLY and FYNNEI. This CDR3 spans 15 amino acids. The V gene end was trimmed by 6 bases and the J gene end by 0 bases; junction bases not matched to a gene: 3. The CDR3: CASRLAGHSYNEQFF. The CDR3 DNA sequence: TGTGCCAGCAGGCTAGCGGGACACTCCTACAATGAGCAGTTCTTC.